This T cell receptor beta chain came from a study of blood T cell repertoires in COVID-19. The wider study: COVID-19 samples from acute and convalescent phases originated in the United States, Italy and Spain. PBMCs, B-cell-depleted T cells, or T cells were the source of the cDNA or gDNA that made up the material.

In the authors' workflow: Using reference gene primer amplification, nucleated cell counts were estimated. The protocol was immunoSEQ multiplex PCR, while the TCRdb copy is restricted to in-frame clones and leaves out a portion. The D gene and trimming were derived from the DNA, and the V and J assignments and clone size from that table. The table lists under 200,000 clones, less than 90% of them singletons. The CDR3 extends over 13 amino acids. V shed 0 bases and J 4 bases; nucleotides not matched to a gene: 0. From germline, CDR1 is GTSNPN and CDR2 SVGIG (reference sequence). This receptor was taken from a man aged 55 to 70 with acute or convalescent COVID-19. What was sequenced was peripheral blood. V and J are TRBV30 and TRBJ1-2; TRBD1 aligns across 9 bases. The CDR3 loop is CAWSVQGAYGYTF. The CDR3 region has the DNA TGTGCCTGGAGTGTACAGGGGGCCTATGGCTACACCTTC. The full variable domain, with the rest looked up from reference TRBV30 and TRBJ1-2, is SQTIHQWPATLVQPVGSPLSLECTVEGTSNPNLYWYRQAAGRGLQLLFYSVGIGQISSEVPQNLSASRPQDRQFILSSKKLLLSDSGFYLCAWSVQGAYGYTFGSGTRLTVV.